Below are 25 T cell receptor beta chains sequenced from a single sample in a study of blood T cell repertoires in COVID-19. Repertoires were generated with immunoSEQ multiplex PCR, while TCRdb's copy carries only in-frame clones and drops some. Among some 68,000 clones listed, nearly 90% were seen once. Sequencing was performed on peripheral blood. All receptors derive from a woman aged 50 to 65 with COVID-19, enrolled during active disease.

The genes are TRBV3-1 (or the pseudogene TRBV3-2) and TRBJ2-1, with D possibly being TRBD2 (6 bases). This CDR3 spans 12 amino acids. V lost 3 bases, J lost 9 bases, and 9 bases lay in between. Per germline, CDR1 LGHDT and CDR2 YNNKEL (reference sequence). DNA of the CDR3: TGTGCCAGCAGCCACGTCGGGGGTGAGCAGTTCTTC. It is translated as CASSHVGGEQFF.

The chain joins TRBV14 to TRBJ2-3; 10 nucleotides line up with TRBD1. Trimming at V came to 2 bases and at J to 4 bases, leaving 6 bases not matched to a gene. The CDR3 loop spans 16 amino acids. Germline V gene data show CDR1 as SGHDN and CDR2 as FVKESK. CDR3: CASSQWTGGTSDTQYF. The DNA of the CDR3 is TGTGCCAGCAGCCAATGGACAGGGGGTACGTCAGATACGCAGTATTTT.

The chain employs TRBV18 and TRBJ2-3, with D hard to call. Germline V CDR1 and CDR2: KGHSH, LQKENI. V lost 4 bases and J lost 8, with 13 bases in between. The CDR3 loop spans 13 amino acids. The CDR3 bases are TGTGCCAGCTCACAAAACAAGGAGTTTACGCAGTATTTT. Protein: CASSQNKEFTQYF.

CDR3 DNA: TGCGCCAGCAGCCAAGAACAGGGTGGGAATCAGCCCCAGCATTTT. It specifies CASSQEQGGNQPQHF. This chain connects TRBV4-1 to TRBJ1-5, with D possibly matching TRBD1 (6 bases). V lost 0 bases and J 4 bases, leaving 10 bases between the germline ends. The CDR3 is 15 residues long. The germline CDR1 and CDR2 sequences are MGHRA and YSYEKL.

The chain uses TRBV5-1 and TRBJ2-7; 10 nucleotides agree with TRBD1. There are 13 residues in the CDR3. With 2 bases clipped from V and 5 bases from J, the junction kept 1 base outside the gene matches. In germline, CDR1 is SGHRS, CDR2 YFSETQ. Written as DNA, the CDR3 is TGCGCCAGCAGCTTTGGACAGGGGGACGAGCAGTACTTC. This gives the protein CASSFGQGDEQYF.

The V and J genes are TRBV3-1 (or the pseudogene TRBV3-2) and TRBJ1-5; no clear D. The CDR3 runs to 15 residues. Trimming stripped 1 base from V and 1 base from J, with 8 bases between. Germline V gene lookup returns CDR1 LGHDT and CDR2 YNNKEL (reference sequence). In DNA, the CDR3 is TGTGCCAGCAGCCAAGGACGAGGAAGCAATCAGCCCCAGCATTTT. Protein sequence: CASSQGRGSNQPQHF.

This clone was seen once. The V call is TRBV28, the J call TRBJ2-1; 16 bases are a match to TRBD2. Germline CDR1 MDHEN, CDR2 SYDVKM. V gave up 8 bases and J gave up 1 base; unmatched junction bases: 5. This CDR3 contains 17 residues. The CDR3 DNA sequence: TGTGCCAGCCGGGGACTAGCGGGAGGGGTGTCCTACAATGAGCAGTTCTTC. This encodes CASRGLAGGVSYNEQFF.

This clone was detected a few times. The chain recombines TRBV12-3 or TRBV12-4 with TRBJ2-7; tentative D call: TRBD2 (6 bases). The CDR3 has 12 amino acids. Trimming pared 6 bases from V and 6 bases from J, leaving 12 bases between. CDR3 residues: CASSSGLLEQYF. As DNA, the CDR3 is TGTGCCAGCAGCTCGGGACTTCTCGAGCAGTACTTC.

The chain has TRBV7-3 and TRBJ2-3, with 7 bases fitting TRBD2. This CDR3 comprises 18 residues. CDR1 and CDR2 (germline): SGHTA, FQGTGA. Trimming took 3 bases from V and 6 from J; bases not matched to a gene: 18. The CDR3 sequence is CASSFTFGREAKGDTQYF. CDR3 DNA: TGTGCCAGCAGCTTCACGTTTGGCCGGGAGGCCAAGGGGGATACGCAGTATTTT.

The V call is TRBV5-6, the J call TRBJ2-3, with 7 bases lining up with TRBD2. Germline CDR1 SGHDT, CDR2 YYEEEE. The CDR3 extends over 13 amino acids. Trimming took 2 bases from V and 3 from J; bases not matched to a gene: 0. CDR3 loop: CASSLAGTDTQYF. The DNA of the CDR3 is TGTGCCAGCAGCTTAGCGGGGACAGATACGCAGTATTTT.

The chain carries TRBV5-1 and TRBJ1-6, with no clear D. Germline assignment: CDR1 SGHRS and CDR2 YFSETQ. This CDR3 spans 13 amino acids. The V gene lost 5 bases and the J gene lost 10 bases, with 13 bases spanning the gap. The CDR3: CASRSSRESPLHF. The DNA of the CDR3 is TGCGCCAGCAGGTCTTCCCGGGAGTCACCCCTCCACTTT.

The rearrangement links TRBV9 to TRBJ2-3; tentatively, D is TRBD1 (6 bases). The CDR3 runs 15 residues. V gave up 3 bases and J gave up 0 bases, with 11 bases separating them. Per the germline V gene, CDR1 is SGDLS and CDR2 is YYNGEE. CDR3 in DNA: TGTGCCAGCAGCGATACAGGGATTAGCACAGATACGCAGTATTTT. This translates into CASSDTGISTDTQYF.

The chain has TRBV5-1 and TRBJ1-1; 9 bases map to TRBD1. CDR1 is SGHRS and CDR2 is YFSETQ in the germline V gene. The J segment lost 7 bases and the V segment lost 4 bases, leaving 5 bases of the junction unmatched. This CDR3 comprises 13 residues. CDR3 coding DNA: TGCGCCAGCAGCCAAGACAGGGGGAGTGAAGCTTTCTTT. Translation gives CASSQDRGSEAFF.

This clone appeared once. The V gene is TRBV7-2, the J gene TRBJ2-4, with D maybe TRBD2 (6 bases). Germline lookup yields CDR1 SGHTA and CDR2 FQGNSA. This CDR3 is 16 amino acids long. V lost 3 bases and J 0 bases, leaving 12 bases between the germline ends. The CDR3 coding sequence is TGTGCCAGCAGCTTTGGGCGGGACGTAGCCAAAAACATTCAGTACTTC. Protein product: CASSFGRDVAKNIQYF.

The chain uses TRBV7-2 and TRBJ1-5; D is unresolved. Germline CDR1 reads SGHTA; CDR2 reads FQGNSA. The CDR3 is 14 residues long. V was trimmed by 5 bases and J by 5 bases, leaving 13 bases between them. The CDR3 region has the DNA TGTGCCAGCAGCGCCCCCGGAGGGTATCAGCCCCAGCATTTT. Encoded protein: CASSAPGGYQPQHF.

The chain couples TRBV2 to TRBJ2-7; D possibly corresponds to TRBD1 (6 bases). Trimming stripped 3 bases from V and 7 bases from J, with 16 bases between. The CDR3 is made up of 14 amino acids. Germline assignment: CDR1 SNHLY and CDR2 FYNNEI. The CDR3: CASSESRDMREQYF. CDR3 sequence (DNA): TGTGCCAGCAGTGAGTCCCGGGACATGAGGGAGCAGTACTTC.

This clone was observed once. This chain links TRBV19 with TRBJ1-1; the D gene is possibly TRBD1 (6 bases). V was trimmed by 3 bases and J by 1 base, leaving 15 bases between them. Per the germline V gene, CDR1 is LNHDA and CDR2 is SQIVND (reference sequence). The CDR3 has 16 residues. CDR3: CASSMRQGRGNTEAFF. The CDR3 nucleotides are TGTGCCAGTAGTATGCGGCAGGGGCGTGGGAACACTGAAGCTTTCTTT.

The chain recombines TRBV28 with TRBJ1-5; 8 positions agree with TRBD1. Germline CDR1 is MDHEN and CDR2 is SYDVKM. The CDR3 loop spans 14 amino acids. V lost 5 bases to trimming and J lost 4 bases; unmatched junction nucleotides: 4. Here the CDR3 DNA reads TGTGCCAGCAGTCAGGACAGGGTAAATCAGCCCCAGCATTTT. The encoded protein is CASSQDRVNQPQHF.

V usage is TRBV19 and J usage is TRBJ2-7, with D maybe TRBD1 (5 bases). The germline CDR1 and CDR2 sequences are LNHDA and SQIVND (reference sequence). This CDR3 comprises 14 residues. The V gene lost 6 bases and the J gene lost 2 bases, with 14 bases spanning the gap. In DNA form, the CDR3 reads TGTGCCAGTAGCCCGGCGCAGGGCACCTACGAGCAGTACTTC. Amino acids: CASSPAQGTYEQYF.

This chain connects TRBV28 to TRBJ1-1; D uncertain. Trimming took off 3 bases at V and 0 bases at J, with 8 bases between the two ends. Germline CDR1 reads MDHEN; CDR2 reads SYDVKM. This CDR3 has 14 residues. DNA of the CDR3: TGTGCCAGCAGTTTGAGGAGGGTGAACACTGAAGCTTTCTTT. Its protein is CASSLRRVNTEAFF.

The genes are TRBV27 and TRBJ2-1; TRBD1 matches at 8 bases. The CDR3 runs 13 residues. J gave up 5 bases and V 10 bases, and 7 bases lay outside the gene matches. Germline V CDR1 and CDR2: MNHEY, SMNVEV (reference sequence). The CDR3 spells CATADRENNEQFF. DNA of the CDR3: TGTGCCACTGCGGACAGGGAAAACAATGAGCAGTTCTTC.

This clone was seen just once. This sequence joins TRBV4-1 and TRBJ1-4, with 10 bases matching TRBD1. Germline CDR1 is MGHRA and CDR2 is YSYEKL. The CDR3 consists of 17 residues. V lost 1 base, J lost 7 bases, and 9 bases stayed unmatched. The CDR3 is CASSQGDRGAFFEKLFF. CDR3 DNA sequence: TGCGCCAGCAGCCAAGGGGACAGGGGTGCGTTTTTTGAAAAACTGTTTTTT.

The chain couples TRBV7-3 to TRBJ2-2; TRBD2 agrees at 10 bases. CDR3 length equals 16 residues. V was clipped by 5 bases and J by 4 bases; unmatched bases: 7. Germline CDR1 SGHTA, CDR2 FQGTGA. The CDR3 loop is CASSPVAGGGTGELFF. The CDR3 DNA reads as TGTGCCAGCAGCCCGGTAGCGGGAGGAGGCACCGGGGAGCTGTTTTTT. Looking up the rest from reference TRBV7-3 and TRBJ2-2 gives the full variable domain: GAGVSQTPSNKVTEKGKYVELRCDPISGHTALYWYRQSLGQGPEFLIYFQGTGAADDSGLPNDRFFAVRPEGSVSTLKIQRTERGDSAVYLCASSPVAGGGTGELFFGEGSRLTVL.

This chain links TRBV14 with TRBJ2-7; no definite D call. Germline V CDR1 and CDR2: SGHDN, FVKESK. The CDR3 has 12 residues. The ends were cut back, 3 bases at V and 3 bases at J, with 6 bases in the middle. Here the CDR3 reads CASSHSNYEQYF. CDR3 nucleotides: TGTGCCAGCAGCCACAGTAACTACGAGCAGTACTTC.

V usage is TRBV6-6 and J usage is TRBJ2-1; D may be TRBD2 (6 bases). The CDR3 extends over 16 amino acids. Trimming took off 6 bases at V and 0 bases at J, with 15 bases between the two ends. CDR1 is MNHNY, CDR2 SVGAGI, per germline (reference sequence). For the CDR3, the DNA is TGTGCCAGCAGGGGGGGACGGGAAAGCTCCTACAATGAGCAGTTCTTC. Its translation is CASRGGRESSYNEQFF.